The sequence of this TCR beta chain was determined in a study of regulatory T cells in long-lasting Graves disease. Study overall: Positive TSH receptor antibodies alongside over 5 years of antithyroid drugs were what marked Graves' disease as persistent. Whole-study results and caveats: Researchers reported studying only peripheral blood, not thyroid tissue.

This clonotype came up many times. The antigen remains unidentified. CDR3 regions were amplified by Arm-PCR using iRepertoire HTBI primers to build TCR beta libraries. A single record per CDR3 protein comes from TCRdb applying MiXCR to the multiplex PCR reads. The table records 400,000 to 500,000 distinct CDR3 sequences, around a fifth of them present only once. Germline loops: CDR1 SGHKS, CDR2 YYEKEE (reference sequence). CDR3 length: 15 amino acids. Deletions cut 3 bases from V and 0 bases from J, with 7 bases between. Described time point: persistent/refractory GD, antithyroid drugs over 5 years with positive TRAb. From RNA extracted from PBMCs, the TCR library was made. The patients were enrolled through endocrinology in Xi'an, China.

Source: peripheral blood mononuclear cells (PBMCs), taken when the disease was refractory, from a patient treated with antithyroid drugs. This chain joins TRBV5-5 and TRBJ2-6; D perhaps matches TRBD1 (6 bases). The clonotype was recovered from a female donor with Graves disease. The CDR3 region has the DNA TGTGCCAGCAGCTCACAGGGCTCTGGGGCCAACGTCCTGACTTTC. The encoded protein is CASSSQGSGANVLTF.